This T cell receptor beta chain was captured in a study of blood T cell repertoires in COVID-19. Assay used: immunoSEQ multiplex PCR; TCRdb lists only in-frame clones, some missing. The sample yields some 90,000 clones, roughly nine tenths seen once. CDR1 SQVTM and CDR2 ANQGSEA come from the germline V gene. The V and J ends lost 4 bases and 5 bases respectively, with 15 bases between them. The CDR3 sequence is 14 residues long. This clone was counted once. The V and J genes are TRBV29-1 and TRBJ1-5; D perhaps matches TRBD1 (5 bases). This TCR was sampled from a man aged 50-59 years with acute or convalescent COVID-19. Sequenced material: peripheral blood. Written as DNA, the CDR3 is TGCAGCGTTGTCACGGGGGATAGGGATCAGCCCCAGCATTTT. Amino acids: CSVVTGDRDQPQHF.